Listed here is a single T cell receptor (beta chain). Its specificity is not known. Reverse transcription used about 0.45 to 1 ug RNA and random hexamers. Amplification of TCR beta CDR3 by immunoSEQ multiplex PCR spanned 54 Vbeta and 13 Jbeta. MiXCR was run by TCRdb on the immunoSEQ multiplex PCR reads, yielding one entry per CDR3 protein. The data show 75,000 to 100,000 distinct CDR3 sequences, with 94% seen just once and approximately 0.9% held by the top ten. The source of the sample is a study of CD8 T cells in Susac syndrome. Study as a whole: The Susac syndrome patients were therapy-naive, on corticosteroids, or on intravenous immunoglobulin alone at blood draw.

Overall study results and limits: Approximately 16 Susac-specific public clones were found in total CD8+ repertoires and five in CD8+ TEMRA repertoires. TEMRA cells and active patients showed peak Susac CD8+ clonal expansion.

V lost 5 bases and J 1 base, leaving 11 bases between the germline ends. This CDR3 spans 15 amino acids. Looked up from germline, CDR1 is SEHNR and CDR2 is FQNEAQ (reference sequence). The chain has TRBV7-9 and TRBJ1-4, with D unresolved. Sequenced material: CD8+ T cells from PBMCs. This clonotype was obtained from a human donor with Susac syndrome. CDR3 region: CASSKDLETNEKLFF. The CDR3, as DNA: TGTGCCAGCAGCAAGGACCTCGAAACTAATGAAAAACTGTTTTTT. The variable domain in full, with the rest retrieved from reference TRBV7-9 and TRBJ1-4, is DTGVSQNPRHKITKRGQNVTFRCDPISEHNRLYWYRQTLGQGPEFLTYFQNEAQLEKSRLLSDRFSAERPKGSFSTLEIQRTEQGDSAMYLCASSKDLETNEKLFFGSGTQLSVL.